This TCR beta chain is from a study of shared clonotypes between healthy human individuals (dated by TCRdb to 2018 to 2020). Looking at the study overall: Two women and a few men aged 18 to 49 years were included in the cohort. For each donor, three plates each were used for CD4 naive and CD4 memory, two plates were used for CD8 naive, and one plate was used for CD8 memory. Blood TCR repertoires of a handful of healthy adults were deeply sequenced to estimate repertoire size and the extent of clonotype sharing between individuals. Libraries were prepared and TCR repertoires were sequenced by different laboratories using diverse techniques, in order to increase sequencing depth and limit assay-specific biases. Leukapheresis yielded between about 0.94 and 10 billion PBMCs per donor. Results the study describes overall, beyond this receptor: Larger estimated clonotype richness was generally found for naive subsets than for memory subsets. Based on pairwise subsampling, the degree of clonotype sharing among donors was expected to be affected by sequencing depth. Rarefaction of sorted-subset datasets indicated incomplete sequencing despite the large sequencing depth. Higher generation probabilities were observed for clonotypes shared by all four sorted-subset donors than for non-shared clonotypes. The genetic and exposure-history diversity represented was limited by the small number of donors. About 5% of naive CD4, 3.5% of naive CD8, about 2.5% of memory CD4, and about 0.4% of memory CD8 clonotypes were shared across several donors. Sampling was limited to blood, and TCR repertoires in tissue likely differ from TCR repertoires in blood.

V is pared back by 3 bases and J by 5 bases, with 17 bases lying between the germline termini. Measured from the cysteine to the phenylalanine, the CDR3 is 15 residues long. Only CDR3 DNA is held: 45 bases, read in frame from base 1. From a lookup of the germline V gene (reference sequence), CDR1 and CDR2 are SGHKS and YYEKEE. Healthy HIV-negative adults with no recently reported acute infections or vaccinations were included as donors. All donors were Caucasian adults living in Nashville, Tennessee, USA. CD4+ T cells were enriched through magnetic negative selection, after which naive cells were positively selected on CD45RA and the remaining negative fraction served as the memory subset. Blood was collected by leukapheresis, and PBMCs were isolated by Ficoll-Histopaque density gradient centrifugation and then cryopreserved in liquid nitrogen vapor phase. Purity and quantity of every magnetically sorted T cell population were checked by analytical flow cytometry. Genomic DNA was isolated from every sorted fraction and measured by UV absorbance on a Nanodrop 2000c.

Using the deep immunoSEQ assay, TCR CDR3 regions were amplified from genomic DNA by multiplex PCR. Extracted genomic DNA from each cell subset was distributed evenly across all wells of several immunoSEQ 96-well plates, and each plate was treated as a replicate. For sorted subsets, 150 to 250 ng of genomic DNA, equivalent to 25,000 to 35,000 T cell genomes, went into each replicate PCR. Purified libraries were measured with a Qubit 3.0 fluorometer, size-checked on a Bioanalyzer 2100, and measured again with the KAPA Library Quantification kit. A separate single-read 150-cycle Illumina NextSeq 550 flow cell was used to sequence each immunoSEQ 96-well plate. Per the source publication's procedure: Because the immunoSEQ output held only junctional sequences and lacked quality scores, the filtering could not match the filtering applied to full-length reads. Sequences were annotated with PyIR, a Python wrapper for IgBLAST v1.9, and V/J genes and CDR3 were assigned using IMGT germline references. Any read was removed if the V/J assignment was weak (E-value above 1e-6), the CDR3 was missing, or the read contained stop codons, out-of-frame junctions, or ambiguous translated residues. V3J clonotypes were defined by identical inferred V gene, J gene, and CDR3 amino acid sequence. The percentage overlap between two repertoires was calculated by dividing the number of shared unique clonotypes by the size of the smaller repertoire. Three approaches were used to assess repertoire richness: RTK rarefaction, the Chao1 estimator, and Recon v2.1 estimates of unobserved clonotypes. OLGA was used to compute generation probabilities for all TCRbeta clonotypes that the gDNA method yielded from a handful of donors. In TCRdb, the immuneACCESS table is reduced to in-frame sequences with V and J assigned. These tables do not hold every clone; where another copy was compared, an unresolved V gene accounts for under half, and the others remain unexplained. V, J and clone size were drawn from that table, and D and trimming were deduced from the DNA. This sample has approximately 2.5 million clones in its table, and around nine tenths of those were observed once. The biggest ten clones account for about 0.13% of the sample.

Comments on this clone: Its antigen is still unknown. Base qualities are not at hand, and no much larger clone is one base apart. This same CDR3 is encoded by further DNA sequences in the sample.

The V and J segments used are TRBV5-5 and TRBJ1-1, and possibly TRBD1, on 5 matching bases. The sample was naive CD4+ T cells sorted from blood. The sample's cell subset or site, from its label and the paper: CD45RA+ positively selected. This clonotype was obtained from a man younger than 30 in good health. The DNA sequence is TGTGCCAGCAGCTGGGGGTTGGGAGGGAGGACTGAAGCTTTCTTT. Translated, this gives CASSWGLGGRTEAFF.